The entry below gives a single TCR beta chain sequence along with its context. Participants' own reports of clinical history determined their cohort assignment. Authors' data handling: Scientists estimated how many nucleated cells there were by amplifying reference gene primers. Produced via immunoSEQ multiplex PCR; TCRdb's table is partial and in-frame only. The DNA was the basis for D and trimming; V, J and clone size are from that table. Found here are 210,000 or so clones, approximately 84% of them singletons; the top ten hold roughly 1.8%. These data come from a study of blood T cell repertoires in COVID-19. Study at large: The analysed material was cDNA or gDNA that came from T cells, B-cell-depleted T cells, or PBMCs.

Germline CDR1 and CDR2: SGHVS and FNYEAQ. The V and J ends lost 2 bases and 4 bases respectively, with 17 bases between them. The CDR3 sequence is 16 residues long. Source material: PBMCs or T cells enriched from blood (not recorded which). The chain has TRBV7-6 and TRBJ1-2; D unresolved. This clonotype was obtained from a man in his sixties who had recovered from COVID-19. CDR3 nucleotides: TGTGCCAGCAGCTTAAGGGAGGCCCCGATACCCTATGGCTACACCTTC. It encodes CASSLREAPIPYGYTF.